This TCR beta chain was captured by sequencing in a study of naive and memory T cell subsets (dated by TCRdb to the late 2010s). At the level of the whole study: The study applied an open-source, UMI-based TCR alpha and beta sequencing pipeline to sorted naive and memory peripheral blood T cell subsets. RNA was DNase-treated and reverse transcribed with TCR constant-region primers, mostly using SuperScript III. Complete agreement was observed between the functional CMV T cell responses and the IgG serology results. Results and caveats for the whole study, not just this receptor: In both CD4 and CD8 cells, the Gini index increased while Shannon and inverse Simpson diversity decreased from naive through CM, EM and EMRA. TCR abundance followed a power law whose exponent differed between naive and memory subsets but was consistent across the three individuals. RNA-based TCR counts may be influenced by expression changes linked to T cell activation and differentiation. A clonotype was defined as a single alpha or beta chain sequence rather than as a paired alpha/beta receptor. Following error correction, more than 95% of naive TCR sequences occurred only once, which made naive abundance distributions much steeper than those of memory subsets. A few larger clonotypes were present in naive repertoires, especially CD8 naive repertoires, and these clonotypes were possibly memory cells re-expressing CD45RA. No ground truth was available to validate the repertoire findings for the naive and memory subsets.

To note about this clonotype: The antigen it binds to is not known. No base quality values were provided; no much bigger clone lies one nucleotide off.

From cysteine to phenylalanine, the CDR3 is 14 amino acids long. CDR3 DNA only is kept here, 42 bases in frame from base 1. V loses 2 bases, J loses 0 bases, and the germline ends lie 7 bases apart. From a lookup of the germline V gene (reference sequence), CDR1 and CDR2 are SEHNR and FQNEAQ. TCR alpha and beta chain libraries were amplified separately from the second PCR step onward. Donor CMV status was determined by IFNgamma production from CD4+ T cells after overnight stimulation of fresh PBMCs with CMV viral lysate. CD4 T cells were positively selected with Miltenyi beads, followed by positive selection of CD8 T cells from the CD4-negative fraction. Cells stained for CD3, CD4, CD8, CD45RA, CD27 and a live/dead dye were sorted on a BD Aria II into four subsets by CD45RA and CD27. A few healthy volunteers provided blood, and each donor's sample was split into CD4 and CD8 T cells and then further divided into four differentiation subsets. Around 120 ml of peripheral blood was drawn per donor, and PBMC were isolated by Ficoll-Paque PLUS density-gradient centrifugation. After sorting, cells were lysed in RLT buffer, RNA was extracted using a Qiagen RNeasy kit, and the extracted RNA was stored at -80 degrees C.

Library preparation was by UMI-ligation and nested PCR. The beta constant-region primer was an equimolar mix of two oligonucleotides covering both TRBC1 and TRBC2. The ligated cDNA went through four rounds of PCR with nested alpha and beta constant-region primers together with the SP2 primer. A single-stranded oligonucleotide bearing the SP2 primer plus a 12-nucleotide UMI was ligated onto the 3' end of the cDNA by T4 RNA ligase 1. Incubation of the ligation reaction lasted roughly 20-25 hours at 16 degrees C. PCR2 was typically performed as a SYBR Green qPCR and was stopped at a predetermined threshold so that over-amplification was prevented. All purifications after the first were performed with Agencourt AMPure XP magnetic beads. Libraries were quantified by Qubit and checked on a TapeStation, with a main peak expected near 650 bp. Pooled libraries were sequenced on an Illumina MiSeq with v2 2x251 paired-end kits, typically giving roughly 0.95-2.3 million reads per sample. Libraries were pooled at around 4 nM per sample, and roughly 4.5-7.5% PhiX was added to improve cluster recognition. On the authors' methods: Using tag matching that tolerated one base-pair mismatch, Decombinator assigned V and J genes to FASTQ reads that had been processed by Demultiplexor. UMIs were used by Collapsinator to correct both sequencing errors and frequency errors arising from PCR heterogeneity. CDR3Translator translated TCRs and extracted CDR3s from the conserved cysteine to the FGXG phenylalanine, flagging non-productive sequences. Repertoires were subsampled to equal numbers of UMI-defined TCRs before Gini, Shannon entropy and inverse Simpson indices were calculated. Power-law fits to clonotype abundance distributions were performed by maximum likelihood within the linear range. For one naive CD8 sample, the pipeline and MIGEC produced similar UMI counts, unique TCR numbers and clonal distributions. One analysis removed from the naive repertoire any naive TCRs that were also present in any memory subset from the same donor. The repertoires were searched for 7,000 to 8,000 CMV-associated CDR3 sequences that had been compiled from VDJdb and a published dataset. The public reads were quality trimmed at Q25 with fastp and then assembled into clones with MiXCR by TCRdb, keeping productive beta chains. Entries are consolidated by CDR3 protein sequence, retaining the most common genes and DNA. The V and J calls follow TCRdb's processing rather than the paper's. The sample profile shows about 150,000 distinct CDR3 sequences; about 23% of them were found once. The ten largest clones capture around 0.11% of the sample.

The sequencing input was naive CD4+ T cells from blood. In the paper's terms, the cell subset or site label means: naive T cells, CD45RA high CD27+. The V and J genes are TRBV7-9 and TRBJ2-5; TRBD2 is a weak D gene call, 5 bases matching. The sequence came from a human donor in good health. This receptor has the CDR3 CASSLSGNQETQYF. DNA sequence: TGTGCCAGCAGCTTAAGCGGCAACCAAGAGACCCAGTACTTC. Extended through the reference TRBV7-9 and TRBJ2-5 proteins, this CDR3 yields the full variable domain: DTGVSQNPRHKITKRGQNVTFRCDPISEHNRLYWYRQTLGQGPEFLTYFQNEAQLEKSRLLSDRFSAERPKGSFSTLEIQRTEQGDSAMYLCASSLSGNQETQYFGPGTRLLVL.